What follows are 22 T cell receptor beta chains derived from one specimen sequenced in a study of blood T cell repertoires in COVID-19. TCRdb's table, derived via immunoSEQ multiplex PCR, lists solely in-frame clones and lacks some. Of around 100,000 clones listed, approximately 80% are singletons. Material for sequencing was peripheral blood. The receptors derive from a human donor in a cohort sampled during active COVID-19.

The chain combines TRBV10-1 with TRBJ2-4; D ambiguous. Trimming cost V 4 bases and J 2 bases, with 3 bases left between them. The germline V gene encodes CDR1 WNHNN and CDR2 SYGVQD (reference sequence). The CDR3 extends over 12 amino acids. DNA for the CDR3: TGCGCCAGCAGTGTTACCAAAAACATTCAGTACTTC. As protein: CASSVTKNIQYF.

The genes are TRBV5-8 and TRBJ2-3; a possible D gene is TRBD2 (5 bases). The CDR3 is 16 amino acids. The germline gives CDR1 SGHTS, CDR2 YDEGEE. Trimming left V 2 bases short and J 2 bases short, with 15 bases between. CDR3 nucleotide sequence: TGTGCCAGCAGCTTATCGGCGAGCGGATCCACAGATACGCAGTATTTT. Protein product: CASSLSASGSTDTQYF.

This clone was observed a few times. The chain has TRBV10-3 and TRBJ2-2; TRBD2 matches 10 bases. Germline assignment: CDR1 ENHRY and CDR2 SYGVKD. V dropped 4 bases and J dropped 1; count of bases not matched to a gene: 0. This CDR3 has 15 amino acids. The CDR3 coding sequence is TGTGCCATCAGTGGGACTAGCGGGAACACCGGGGAGCTGTTTTTT. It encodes CAISGTSGNTGELFF.

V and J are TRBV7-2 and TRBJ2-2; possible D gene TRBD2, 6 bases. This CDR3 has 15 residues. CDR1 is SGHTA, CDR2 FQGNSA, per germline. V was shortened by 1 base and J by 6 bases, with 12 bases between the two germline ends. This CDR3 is CASSLGAGLAGELFF. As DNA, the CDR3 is TGTGCCAGCAGCTTAGGGGCGGGGCTTGCCGGGGAGCTGTTTTTT. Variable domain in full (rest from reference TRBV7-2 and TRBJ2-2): GAGVSQSPSNKVTEKGKDVELRCDPISGHTALYWYRQSLGQGLEFLIYFQGNSAPDKSGLPSDRFSAERTGGSVSTLTIQRTQQEDSAVYLCASSLGAGLAGELFFGEGSRLTVL.

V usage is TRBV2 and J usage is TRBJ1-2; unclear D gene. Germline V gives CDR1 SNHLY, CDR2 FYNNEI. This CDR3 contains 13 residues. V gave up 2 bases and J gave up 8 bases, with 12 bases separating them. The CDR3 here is CASSERVAEGYTF. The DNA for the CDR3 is TGTGCCAGCAGTGAAAGAGTGGCGGAAGGCTACACCTTC.

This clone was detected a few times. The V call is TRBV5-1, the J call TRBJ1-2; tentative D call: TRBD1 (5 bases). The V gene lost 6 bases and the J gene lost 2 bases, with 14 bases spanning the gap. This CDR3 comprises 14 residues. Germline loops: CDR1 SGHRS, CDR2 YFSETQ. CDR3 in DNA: TGCGCCAGCATGGGGGAAGGGAGGAACTATGGCTACACCTTC. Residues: CASMGEGRNYGYTF. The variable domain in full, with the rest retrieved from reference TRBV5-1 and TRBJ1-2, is KAGVTQTPRYLIKTRGQQVTLSCSPISGHRSVSWYQQTPGQGLQFLFEYFSETQRNKGNFPGRFSGRQFSNSRSEMNVSTLELGDSALYLCASMGEGRNYGYTFGSGTRLTVV.

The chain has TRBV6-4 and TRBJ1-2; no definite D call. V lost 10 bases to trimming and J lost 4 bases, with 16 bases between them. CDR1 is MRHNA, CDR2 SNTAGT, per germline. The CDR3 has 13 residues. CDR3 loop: CAKSLTDGYGYTF. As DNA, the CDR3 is TGTGCCAAAAGCCTTACAGACGGCTATGGCTACACCTTC.

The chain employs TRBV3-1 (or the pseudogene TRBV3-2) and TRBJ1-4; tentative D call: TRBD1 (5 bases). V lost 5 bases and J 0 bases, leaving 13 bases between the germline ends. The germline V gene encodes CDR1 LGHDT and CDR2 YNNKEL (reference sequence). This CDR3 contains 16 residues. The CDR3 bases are TGTGCCAGCAGCACGCGGACATCTTCAACTAATGAAAAACTGTTTTTT. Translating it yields CASSTRTSSTNEKLFF.

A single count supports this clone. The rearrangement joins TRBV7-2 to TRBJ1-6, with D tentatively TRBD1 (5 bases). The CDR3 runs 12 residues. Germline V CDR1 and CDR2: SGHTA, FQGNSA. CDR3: CATGAYNSPLHF. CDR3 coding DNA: TGTGCTACAGGTGCCTATAATTCACCCCTCCACTTT.

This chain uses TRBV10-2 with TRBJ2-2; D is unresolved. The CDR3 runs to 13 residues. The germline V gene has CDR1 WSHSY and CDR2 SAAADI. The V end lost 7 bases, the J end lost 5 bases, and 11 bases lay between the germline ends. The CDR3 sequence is CASNSRETGELFF. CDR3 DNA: TGCGCCAGCAATTCGCGAGAGACCGGGGAGCTGTTTTTT.

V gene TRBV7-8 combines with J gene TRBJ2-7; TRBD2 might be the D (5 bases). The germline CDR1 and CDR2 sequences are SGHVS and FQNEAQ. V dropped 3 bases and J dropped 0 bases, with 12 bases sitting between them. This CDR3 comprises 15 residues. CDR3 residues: CASSFEGLSSYEQYF. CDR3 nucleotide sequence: TGTGCCAGCAGCTTTGAGGGTTTAAGCTCCTACGAGCAGTACTTC.

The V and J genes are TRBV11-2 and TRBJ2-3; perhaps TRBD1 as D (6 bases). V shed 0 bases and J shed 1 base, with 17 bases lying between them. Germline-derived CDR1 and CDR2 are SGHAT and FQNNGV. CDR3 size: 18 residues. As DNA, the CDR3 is TGTGCCAGCAGCTTAGATTTCGTTGCAGGGGTGGGCACAGATACGCAGTATTTT. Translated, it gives CASSLDFVAGVGTDTQYF.

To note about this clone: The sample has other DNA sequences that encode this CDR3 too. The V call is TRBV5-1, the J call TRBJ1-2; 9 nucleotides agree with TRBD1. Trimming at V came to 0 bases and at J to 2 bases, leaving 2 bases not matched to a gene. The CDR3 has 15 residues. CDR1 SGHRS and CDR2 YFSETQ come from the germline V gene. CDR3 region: CASSLGTGDNYGYTF. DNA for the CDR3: TGCGCCAGCAGCTTGGGGACAGGGGACAACTATGGCTACACCTTC.

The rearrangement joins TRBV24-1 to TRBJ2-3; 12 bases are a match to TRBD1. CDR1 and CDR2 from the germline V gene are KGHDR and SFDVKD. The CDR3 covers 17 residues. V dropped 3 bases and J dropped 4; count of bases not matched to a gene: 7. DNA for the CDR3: TGTGCCACCAGTGATCTGCCGGGACAGGGGGCTGCAGATACGCAGTATTTT. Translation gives CATSDLPGQGAADTQYF.

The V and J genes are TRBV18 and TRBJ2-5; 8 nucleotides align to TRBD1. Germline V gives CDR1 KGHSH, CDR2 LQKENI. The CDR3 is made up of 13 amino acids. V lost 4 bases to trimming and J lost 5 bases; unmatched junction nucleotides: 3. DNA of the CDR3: TGTGCCAGCTCACGGACAGGGCTGGAGACCCAGTACTTC. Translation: CASSRTGLETQYF. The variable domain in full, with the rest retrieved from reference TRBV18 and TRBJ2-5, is NAGVMQNPRHLVRRRGQEARLRCSPMKGHSHVYWYRQLPEEGLKFMVYLQKENIIDESGMPKERFSAEFPKEGPSILRIQQVVRGDSAAYFCASSRTGLETQYFGPGTRLLVL.

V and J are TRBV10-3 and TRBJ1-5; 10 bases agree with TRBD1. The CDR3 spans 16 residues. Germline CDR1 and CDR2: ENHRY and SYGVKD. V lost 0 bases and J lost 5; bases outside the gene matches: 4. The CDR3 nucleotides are TGTGCCATCAGTGAGTCGGGACAGGGGTCGGATCAGCCCCAGCATTTT. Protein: CAISESGQGSDQPQHF.

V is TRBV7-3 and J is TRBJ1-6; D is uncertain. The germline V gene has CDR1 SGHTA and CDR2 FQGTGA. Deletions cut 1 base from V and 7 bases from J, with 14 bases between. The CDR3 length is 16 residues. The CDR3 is CASSLMGPGSNSPLHF. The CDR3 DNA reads TGTGCCAGCAGCTTAATGGGTCCGGGATCCAATTCACCCCTCCACTTT.

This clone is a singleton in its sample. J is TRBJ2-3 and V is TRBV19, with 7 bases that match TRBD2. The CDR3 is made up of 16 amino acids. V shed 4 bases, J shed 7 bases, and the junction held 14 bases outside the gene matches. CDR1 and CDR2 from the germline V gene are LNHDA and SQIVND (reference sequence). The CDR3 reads CASSNGGTPGGNTQYF. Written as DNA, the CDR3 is TGTGCCAGTAGTAACGGCGGGACTCCGGGAGGAAATACGCAGTATTTT. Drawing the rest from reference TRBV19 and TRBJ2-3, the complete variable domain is DGGITQSPKYLFRKEGQNVTLSCEQNLNHDAMYWYRQDPGQGLRLIYYSQIVNDFQKGDIAEGYSVSREKKESFPLTVTSAQKNPTAFYLCASSNGGTPGGNTQYFGPGTRLTVL.

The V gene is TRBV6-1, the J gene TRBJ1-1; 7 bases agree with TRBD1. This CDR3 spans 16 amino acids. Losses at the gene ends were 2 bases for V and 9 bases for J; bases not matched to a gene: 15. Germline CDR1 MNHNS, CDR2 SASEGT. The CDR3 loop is CASSERPTGTQGKAFF. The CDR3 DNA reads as TGTGCCAGCAGTGAACGTCCGACAGGGACTCAGGGTAAAGCTTTCTTT.

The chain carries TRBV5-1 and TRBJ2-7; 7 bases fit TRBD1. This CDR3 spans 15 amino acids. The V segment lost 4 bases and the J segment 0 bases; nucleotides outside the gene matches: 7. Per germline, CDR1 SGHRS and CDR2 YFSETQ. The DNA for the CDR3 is TGCGCCAGCAGCCCATTGACAGGGTACTCCTACGAGCAGTACTTC. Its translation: CASSPLTGYSYEQYF.

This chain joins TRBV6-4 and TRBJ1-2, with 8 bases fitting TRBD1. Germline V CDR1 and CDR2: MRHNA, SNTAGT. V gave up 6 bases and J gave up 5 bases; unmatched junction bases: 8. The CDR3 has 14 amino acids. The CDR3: CASRPRTGHYGYTF. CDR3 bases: TGTGCCAGCAGGCCCCGGACAGGGCATTATGGCTACACCTTC.

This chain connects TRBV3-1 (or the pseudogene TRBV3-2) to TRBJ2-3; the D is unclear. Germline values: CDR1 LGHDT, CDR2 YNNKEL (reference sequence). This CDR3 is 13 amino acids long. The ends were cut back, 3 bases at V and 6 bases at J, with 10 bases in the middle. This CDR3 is CASSHSSLDTQYF. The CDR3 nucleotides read TGTGCCAGCAGCCATAGCTCTCTGGATACGCAGTATTTT.